What follows are 7 T cell receptor beta chains derived from one specimen sequenced in a study of diagnostic markers for celiac disease. TCRdb reprocessed the reads; each CDR3 protein has one entry and no DNA is given. The sample is made up of about 5,600 distinct CDR3 sequences, and the top ten hold under 6% of it. Sequencing was carried out using either unsorted cells or a sorted T cell fraction (not recorded which). These receptors originate from a human donor. This table probably holds off-target reads from a library built for another chain.

This rearrangement joins TRBV20-1 to TRBJ1-2; TCRdb's D gene call, TRBD1, goes unchecked for lack of DNA. This CDR3 region has 14 residues. CDR1 is DFQATT and CDR2 is SNEGSKA in the germline V gene (reference sequence). The CDR3 here is CSARDAGQFYGYTF.

This rearrangement joins TRBV15 to TRBJ2-5; TCRdb reports TRBD2, a call that lacks DNA to check it against. CDR1 and CDR2 from the germline V gene are LNHNV and YYDKDF (reference sequence). The CDR3 covers 14 residues. CDR3 amino acids: CATSRAGGQKTQYF.

V is TRBV30 and J is TRBJ1-1; TCRdb indicates TRBD1, and absent DNA this call remains unverified. The germline V gene encodes CDR1 GTSNPN and CDR2 SVGIG (reference sequence). The CDR3 has 14 amino acids. CDR3 protein: CAWSEYRDRFEAFF.

The chain uses TRBV2 and TRBJ2-7; TCRdb's assignment of TRBD1 cannot be checked, as there is no DNA. Germline CDR1 SNHLY, CDR2 FYNNEI. The CDR3 is 15 residues long. The CDR3 here is CASSDGRVLPGEQYF.

CDR3 sequence: CASRGQPYGYTF. The chain employs TRBV27 and TRBJ1-2; TCRdb calls TRBD1, which cannot be checked without DNA. This CDR3 region has 12 residues. Germline values: CDR1 MNHEY, CDR2 SMNVEV (reference sequence).

The chain has TRBV7-2 and TRBJ2-7; TCRdb selects TRBD2, and the lack of DNA leaves this call unchecked. The CDR3 runs to 12 residues. Germline V gene sequence: CDR1 SGHTA, CDR2 FQGNSA. CDR3: CASSLPDYEQYF.

The chain has TRBV20-1 and TRBJ2-1; TCRdb outputs TRBD2, but without DNA this stays unchecked. Germline loops: CDR1 DFQATT, CDR2 SNEGSKA (reference sequence). This CDR3 has 12 amino acids. The CDR3 sequence: CSARLLENEQFF.